The next 6 T cell receptor beta chains were all read from a single sample in a study of T cell changes during pregnancy in multiple sclerosis. Profiled with immunoSEQ multiplex PCR; TCRdb holds only in-frame clones, not every one. The sample has 25,000 to 35,000 clones, around 89% seen once. Sequenced here: CD4+ T cells from peripheral blood mononuclear cells, sampled in the first trimester of pregnancy. The receptors come from a female donor in good health, enrolled as a control in a pregnancy study.

The chain employs TRBV5-1 and TRBJ2-5; possible D gene TRBD2, 6 bases. The CDR3 is made up of 14 amino acids. The V gene's germline CDR1 is SGHRS and CDR2 YFSETQ. Trimming removed 4 bases from V and 1 base from J, with 11 bases in between. The CDR3 DNA reads TGCGCCAGCAGCACCCGGGACTTCCAAGAGACCCAGTACTTC. It specifies CASSTRDFQETQYF.

The chain recombines TRBV5-1 with TRBJ2-7; TRBD1 agrees at 10 bases. Germline loops: CDR1 SGHRS, CDR2 YFSETQ. Trimming removed 4 bases from V and 6 bases from J; junction bases left unmatched: 7. This CDR3 spans 14 amino acids. The CDR3 loop is CASSPGQGGGEQYF. As DNA, the CDR3 is TGCGCCAGCAGCCCCGGACAGGGGGGAGGCGAGCAGTACTTC.

The rearrangement links TRBV6-1 to TRBJ2-5; D possibly corresponds to TRBD1 (5 bases). The germline gives CDR1 MNHNS, CDR2 SASEGT. The length of the CDR3 is 14 residues. V was shortened by 7 bases and J by 5 bases, with 17 bases between the two germline ends. DNA of the CDR3: TGTGCCAGCATTCAGCAGGGAAGAAAGGAGACCCAGTACTTC. This gives the protein CASIQQGRKETQYF.

CDR3 nucleotide sequence: TGTGCCAGCAGTTACTCCGGGACAGGGGGCTACGAGCAGTACTTC. Translating gives CASSYSGTGGYEQYF. V and J are TRBV6-6 and TRBJ2-7, with 11 bases identical to TRBD1. The germline V gene has CDR1 MNHNY and CDR2 SVGAGI (reference sequence). The CDR3 has 15 residues. Trimming cost V 0 bases and J 3 bases; bases outside gene matches: 1.

J is TRBJ2-7 and V is TRBV18; D is unclear. V lost 3 bases, J lost 2 bases, and 11 bases lay in between. Germline lookup yields CDR1 KGHSH and CDR2 LQKENI. The CDR3 is 14 residues long. CDR3 nucleotides: TGTGCCAGCTCACCTCGGTCCGTAACCTACGAGCAGTACTTC. Its protein product is CASSPRSVTYEQYF.

This chain connects TRBV9 to TRBJ2-1; a weak D match, TRBD2 (7 bases). Trimming pared 3 bases from V and 9 bases from J, leaving 10 bases between. Germline V gene sequence: CDR1 SGDLS, CDR2 YYNGEE. The CDR3 extends over 12 amino acids. CDR3: CASSGGGGEQFF. The CDR3 nucleotides read TGTGCCAGCAGCGGGGGAGGGGGTGAGCAGTTCTTC. Variable domain in full (rest from reference TRBV9 and TRBJ2-1): DSGVTQTPKHLITATGQRVTLRCSPRSGDLSVYWYQQSLDQGLQFLIQYYNGEERAKGNILERFSAQQFPDLHSELNLSSLELGDSALYFCASSGGGGEQFFGPGTRLTVL.